Each of the 10 T cell receptor beta chains below was sequenced from the same sample in a study of sequential checkpoint blockade in melanoma. Assay: immunoSEQ multiplex PCR; the TCRdb copy retains only in-frame clones and omits some. The data contain under 9,500 clones, about 57% of them singletons. Described treatment: randomized to nivolumab then ipilimumab (arm A) or the reverse (arm B). Source: CD8+ T cells sorted from blood (inferred from file names), taken from a patient given nivolumab and ipilimumab in sequence. The source is a human donor with melanoma.

The rearrangement joins TRBV28 to TRBJ1-2; D uncertain. This CDR3 is 15 amino acids long. Germline V gene data show CDR1 as MDHEN and CDR2 as SYDVKM. V lost 5 bases, J lost 4 bases, and 17 bases lay in between. DNA for the CDR3: TGTGCCAGCAGTCCCACAATGGTTTCGTCCTATGGCTACACCTTC. Protein: CASSPTMVSSYGYTF.

The rearrangement links TRBV27 to TRBJ1-5; the D gene is possibly TRBD1 (5 bases). The V end lost 5 bases, the J end lost 2 bases, and 10 bases lay between the germline ends. The germline CDR1 and CDR2 sequences are MNHEY and SMNVEV (reference sequence). This CDR3 is built from 14 residues. The CDR3, as DNA: TGTGCCAGCAGTCCAGGGTCGGGCAATCAGCCCCAGCATTTT. This translates into CASSPGSGNQPQHF.

This clone was seen a handful of times. This CDR3 reads CSVDESGNTEAFF. CDR3 DNA sequence: TGCAGCGTTGATGAGTCAGGAAACACTGAAGCTTTCTTT. The chain is built from TRBV29-1 and TRBJ1-1, with no clear D. With 3 bases removed from V and 2 bases from J, the gap between germline ends came to 10 bases. This CDR3 has 13 residues. From germline, CDR1 is SQVTM and CDR2 ANQGSEA.

V is TRBV4-1 and J is TRBJ2-5; TRBD2 matches at 9 bases. Per germline, CDR1 MGHRA and CDR2 YSYEKL. The CDR3 consists of 16 residues. Trimming cost V 0 bases and J 5 bases; bases outside gene matches: 7. The DNA for the CDR3 is TGCGCCAGCAGCCAAGAATTCGCTAGCGGGGTGGAGACCCAGTACTTC. It specifies CASSQEFASGVETQYF.

About this clone itself: At one boundary the junction diverges from the germline segment, which might be a read error. The gene calls are TRBV7-9 and TRBJ2-6, with TRBD1 identical over 7 bases. CDR3 length: 17 residues. Per the germline V gene, CDR1 is SEHNR and CDR2 is FQNEAQ (reference sequence). The CDR3 DNA is TGCGCCAGCAGCCAAGATCCAGGGGGCTCTGGGGCCAACGTCCTGACTTTC. Its protein product is CASSQDPGGSGANVLTF.

V is TRBV5-5 and J is TRBJ2-2; TRBD1 matches 11 bases. The CDR3 loop spans 17 amino acids. The germline V gene has CDR1 SGHKS and CDR2 YYEKEE (reference sequence). The V gene end was trimmed by 4 bases and the J gene end by 5 bases; junction bases not matched to a gene: 10. CDR3 in amino acids: CASSPTPGQGVTGELFF. The CDR3 coding sequence is TGTGCCAGCAGCCCCACACCGGGACAGGGGGTTACCGGGGAGCTGTTTTTT. Together with reference TRBV5-5 and TRBJ2-2, the CDR3 gives the full variable domain: DAGVTQSPTHLIKTRGQQVTLRCSPISGHKSVSWYQQVLGQGPQFIFQYYEKEERGRGNFPDRFSARQFPNYSSELNVNALLLGDSALYLCASSPTPGQGVTGELFFGEGSRLTVL.

The gene calls are TRBV30 and TRBJ1-4; TRBD1 aligns across 7 bases. Germline lookup yields CDR1 GTSNPN and CDR2 SVGIG (reference sequence). J lost 7 bases, V lost 4 bases, and 12 bases had no gene match. This CDR3 contains 15 residues. The CDR3 protein is CAWISEQGMGEKLFF. For the CDR3, the DNA is TGTGCCTGGATATCCGAACAGGGGATGGGTGAAAAACTGTTTTTT.

This chain connects TRBV7-6 to TRBJ2-1; tentative D call: TRBD1 (5 bases). The CDR3 contains 13 residues. The V gene's germline CDR1 is SGHVS and CDR2 FNYEAQ. V was clipped by 2 bases and J by 6 bases, with 8 bases between them. The CDR3 loop reads CASSLSTANEQFF. The CDR3 coding sequence is TGTGCCAGCAGCTTATCGACAGCCAATGAGCAGTTCTTC.

J is TRBJ1-2 and V is TRBV7-6, with D perhaps matching TRBD1 (5 bases). CDR1 SGHVS and CDR2 FNYEAQ come from the germline V gene. The CDR3 sequence is 12 residues long. Trimming took off 5 bases at V and 8 bases at J, with 12 bases between the two ends. The DNA for the CDR3 is TGTGCCAGCAGCCCCAGGCAGGGAGGCTACACCTTC. This translates into CASSPRQGGYTF.

The J gene is TRBJ2-7, the V gene TRBV6-4, with a tentative D call TRBD2 (5 bases). V was trimmed by 8 bases and J by 0 bases, leaving 14 bases between them. Per germline, CDR1 MRHNA and CDR2 SNTAGT. There are 14 residues in the CDR3. The CDR3 DNA reads TGTGCCAGCCGAGCGGATAAATCCTCCTACGAGCAGTACTTC. This sequence encodes CASRADKSSYEQYF.